This T cell receptor (beta chain) was identified during a study of blood T cells in healthy people across ages. This clonotype has a handful of counts. The use of a sample-barcoded 5' primer and a J-beta primer mix characterized a second PCR of about 7 to 12 cycles. The template-switch adaptor, which had 12 random nucleotides, put a tag on each cDNA molecule. TCRdb independently ran MiXCR on the 5' RACE reads; one entry per CDR3 protein. The table records 1.5 million or so distinct CDR3 sequences, approximately 39% of them present only once. Trimming took off 2 bases at V and 8 bases at J, with 8 bases between the two ends. From germline, CDR1 is PRHDT and CDR2 FYEKMQ (reference sequence). The CDR3 extends over 12 amino acids.

The chain combines TRBV13 with TRBJ2-3; no definite D call. The sequenced sample was blood. The receptor was isolated from a woman aged 18-35 years in good health. CDR3 coding DNA: TGTGCCAGCAGCTTATCGAAGGGTACGCAGTATTTT. It encodes CASSLSKGTQYF. Supplemented by reference TRBV13 and TRBJ2-3, the full variable domain reads AAGVIQSPRHLIKEKRETATLKCYPIPRHDTVYWYQQGPGQDPQFLISFYEKMQSDKGSIPDRFSAQQFSDYHSELNMSSLELGDSALYFCASSLSKGTQYFGPGTRLTVL.